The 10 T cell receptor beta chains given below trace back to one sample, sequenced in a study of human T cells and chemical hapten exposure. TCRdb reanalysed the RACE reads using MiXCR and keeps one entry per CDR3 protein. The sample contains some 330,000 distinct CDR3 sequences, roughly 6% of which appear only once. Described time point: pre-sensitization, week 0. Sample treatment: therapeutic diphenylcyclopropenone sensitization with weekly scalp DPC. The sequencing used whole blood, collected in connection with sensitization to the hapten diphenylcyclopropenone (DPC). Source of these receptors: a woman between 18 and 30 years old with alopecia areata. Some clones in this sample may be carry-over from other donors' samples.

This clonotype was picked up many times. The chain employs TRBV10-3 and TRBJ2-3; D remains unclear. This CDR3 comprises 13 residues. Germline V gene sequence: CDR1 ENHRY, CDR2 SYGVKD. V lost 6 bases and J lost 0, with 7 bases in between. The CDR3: CAIRAGSTDTQYF. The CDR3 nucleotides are TGTGCCATCAGGGCAGGTAGCACAGATACGCAGTATTTT.

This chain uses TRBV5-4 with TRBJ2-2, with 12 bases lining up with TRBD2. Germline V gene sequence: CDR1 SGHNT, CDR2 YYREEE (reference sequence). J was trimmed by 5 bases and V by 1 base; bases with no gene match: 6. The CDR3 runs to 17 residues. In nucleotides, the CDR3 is TGTGCCAGCAGCTTGACTAGCGGGGGGTCCCTTACCGGGGAGCTGTTTTTT. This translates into CASSLTSGGSLTGELFF.

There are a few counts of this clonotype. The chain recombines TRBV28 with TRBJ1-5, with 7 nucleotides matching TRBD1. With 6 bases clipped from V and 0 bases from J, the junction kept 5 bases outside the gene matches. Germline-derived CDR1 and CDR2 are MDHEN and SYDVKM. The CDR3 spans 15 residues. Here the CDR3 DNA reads TGTGCCAGCAGGTGGACAGGATATAGCAATCAGCCCCAGCATTTT. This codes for CASRWTGYSNQPQHF.

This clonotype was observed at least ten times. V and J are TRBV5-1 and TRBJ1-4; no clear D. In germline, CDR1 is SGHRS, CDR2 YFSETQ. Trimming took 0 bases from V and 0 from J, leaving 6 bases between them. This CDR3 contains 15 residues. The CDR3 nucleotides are TGCGCCAGCAGCTTGGGGTTTACAACTAATGAAAAACTGTTTTTT. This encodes CASSLGFTTNEKLFF.

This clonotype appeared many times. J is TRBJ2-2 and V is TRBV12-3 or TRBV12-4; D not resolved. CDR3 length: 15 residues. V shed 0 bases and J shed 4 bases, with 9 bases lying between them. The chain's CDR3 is CASSLAGHSTGELFF. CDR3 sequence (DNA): TGTGCCAGCAGTTTAGCTGGGCACAGCACCGGGGAGCTGTTTTTT.

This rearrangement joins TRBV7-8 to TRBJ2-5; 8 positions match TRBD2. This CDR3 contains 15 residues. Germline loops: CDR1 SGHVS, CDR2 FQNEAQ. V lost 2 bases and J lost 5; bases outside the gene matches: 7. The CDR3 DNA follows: TGTGCCAGCAGCTTAAACAGCGGGGGCCCGGAGACCCAGTACTTC. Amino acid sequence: CASSLNSGGPETQYF. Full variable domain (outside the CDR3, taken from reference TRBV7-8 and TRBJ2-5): GAGVSQSPRYKVAKRGQDVALRCDPISGHVSLFWYQQALGQGPEFLTYFQNEAQLDKSGLPSDRFFAERPEGSVSTLKIQRTQQEDSAVYLCASSLNSGGPETQYFGPGTRLLVL.

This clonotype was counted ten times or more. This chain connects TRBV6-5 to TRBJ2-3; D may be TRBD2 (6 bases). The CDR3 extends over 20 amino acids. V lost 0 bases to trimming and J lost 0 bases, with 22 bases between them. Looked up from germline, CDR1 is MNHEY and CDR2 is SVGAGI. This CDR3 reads CASSYSMPGRTILSTDTQYF. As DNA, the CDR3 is TGTGCCAGCAGTTACTCCATGCCCGGACGGACTATTCTTAGCACAGATACGCAGTATTTT.

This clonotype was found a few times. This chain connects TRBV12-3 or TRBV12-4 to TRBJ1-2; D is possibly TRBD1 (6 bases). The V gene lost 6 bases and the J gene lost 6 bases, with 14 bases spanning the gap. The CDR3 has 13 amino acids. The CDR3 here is CASSKPYRDGYTF. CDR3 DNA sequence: TGTGCCAGCAGCAAACCTTACAGGGATGGCTACACCTTC.

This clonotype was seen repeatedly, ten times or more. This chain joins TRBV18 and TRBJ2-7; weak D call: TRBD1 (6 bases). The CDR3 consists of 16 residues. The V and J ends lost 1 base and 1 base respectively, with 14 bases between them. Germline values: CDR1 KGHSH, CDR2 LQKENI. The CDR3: CASSPLSGTYSYEQYF. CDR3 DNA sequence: TGTGCCAGCTCACCACTATCGGGGACATATTCCTACGAGCAGTACTTC. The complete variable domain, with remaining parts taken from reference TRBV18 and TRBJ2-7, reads NAGVMQNPRHLVRRRGQEARLRCSPMKGHSHVYWYRQLPEEGLKFMVYLQKENIIDESGMPKERFSAEFPKEGPSILRIQQVVRGDSAAYFCASSPLSGTYSYEQYFGPGTRLTVT.

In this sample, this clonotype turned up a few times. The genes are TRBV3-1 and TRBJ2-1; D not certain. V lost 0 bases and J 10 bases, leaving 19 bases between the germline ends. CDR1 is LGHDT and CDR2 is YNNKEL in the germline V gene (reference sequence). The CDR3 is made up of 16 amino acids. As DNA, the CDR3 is TGTGCCAGCAGCCAAGAAGGTAGGTTCCCACGTAAGGAGCAGTTCTTC. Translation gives CASSQEGRFPRKEQFF.